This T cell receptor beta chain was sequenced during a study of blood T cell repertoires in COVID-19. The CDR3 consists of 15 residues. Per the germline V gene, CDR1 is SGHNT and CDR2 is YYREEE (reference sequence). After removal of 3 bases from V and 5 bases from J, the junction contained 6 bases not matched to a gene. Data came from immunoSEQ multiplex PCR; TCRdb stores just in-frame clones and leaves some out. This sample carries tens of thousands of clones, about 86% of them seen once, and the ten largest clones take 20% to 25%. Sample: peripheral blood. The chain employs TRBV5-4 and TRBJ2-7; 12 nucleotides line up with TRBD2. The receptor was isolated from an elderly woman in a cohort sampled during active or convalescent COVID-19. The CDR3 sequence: CASSSPTSGSNEQYF. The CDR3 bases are TGTGCCAGCAGCTCCCCGACTAGCGGGAGTAACGAGCAGTACTTC.